Each of the 5 T cell receptor beta chains below was sequenced from the same sample in a study of blood T cell repertoires in COVID-19. Assay used: immunoSEQ multiplex PCR; TCRdb lists only in-frame clones, some missing. The data contain over 45,000 clones, roughly 80% of them seen just once; the ten biggest clones take up under 2%. The sequenced sample was peripheral blood. Receptors were obtained from a woman aged 55 to 70 with acute or convalescent COVID-19.

The chain uses TRBV5-1 and TRBJ1-4; 12 bases agree with TRBD1. Germline CDR1 and CDR2: SGHRS and YFSETQ. The CDR3 sequence is 17 residues long. J lost 0 bases, V lost 4 bases, and 4 bases had no gene match. The CDR3 here is CASSAGQGASTNEKLFF. CDR3 DNA sequence: TGCGCCAGCAGCGCGGGACAGGGGGCTTCAACTAATGAAAAACTGTTTTTT.

In nucleotides, the CDR3 is TGTGCCTGGAGTTTGGCAGTTAATCAGCCCCAGCATTTT. Its translation is CAWSLAVNQPQHF. This chain connects TRBV30 to TRBJ1-5; no clear D gene. Germline V gives CDR1 GTSNPN, CDR2 SVGIG (reference sequence). CDR3 length: 13 amino acids. V lost 2 bases, J lost 4 bases, and 9 bases lay in between.

In DNA form, the CDR3 reads TGTGCCAGCAGTGGAACAGGGGGCTGGGGCACTGAAGCTTTCTTT. Translation: CASSGTGGWGTEAFF. The V call is TRBV28, the J call TRBJ1-1; 9 nucleotides agree with TRBD1. CDR3 length: 15 residues. Germline loops: CDR1 MDHEN, CDR2 SYDVKM. After removal of 5 bases from V and 4 bases from J, the junction contained 8 bases not matched to a gene.

J is TRBJ1-6 and V is TRBV2; TRBD1 is a possible D gene (6 bases). This CDR3 contains 12 residues. Germline V gene lookup returns CDR1 SNHLY and CDR2 FYNNEI. Trimming cost V 7 bases and J 16 bases, with 17 bases left between them. This chain's CDR3 is CASIYTGTQLHF. For the CDR3, the DNA is TGTGCCAGCATTTACACCGGGACACAACTCCACTTT.

J is TRBJ2-3 and V is TRBV3-1 (or the pseudogene TRBV3-2); D uncertain. This CDR3 contains 13 residues. Trimming removed 4 bases from V and 3 bases from J, with 8 bases in between. Germline-derived CDR1 and CDR2 are LGHDT and YNNKEL (reference sequence). In DNA, the CDR3 is TGTGCCAGCAGCCCCCCTCTAACAGATACGCAGTATTTT. This translates into CASSPPLTDTQYF.